A selection of T cell receptor beta chains follows, all from one sample in a study of metastatic and nonmetastatic thyroid tumors. TCRdb called clones again from the PCR reads with MiXCR. The sample includes around 22,000 clones, 35% to 45% of them seen just once. Sequenced: blood. These receptors were collected from a male donor with papillary thyroid cancer or a benign thyroid nodule (not recorded which). Some clones in this sample may be carry-over from other donors' samples. The CDR3 runs from the conserved cysteine through the conserved F or W. Each record gives: CDR3 length, clone size, V gene, J gene, D gene, CDR3 DNA, CDR3 protein. The D gene is left open where the match is weak. Size tells how often a clone was seen (once, few, many) or the class of an expanded clone, and some rows leave it out.

cdr3_length: 12; clone_size: few; v_call: TRBV7-2; j_call: TRBJ2-7; d_call: .; cdr3_nt: TGTGCCAGCAGCTCGGGACCGTACGAGCAGTACTTC; cdr3_aa: CASSSGPYEQYF
cdr3_length: 12; clone_size: .; v_call: TRBV18; j_call: TRBJ2-7; d_call: .; cdr3_nt: TGTGCCAGCTCACCTTACGGTTACGAGCAGTACTTC; cdr3_aa: CASSPYGYEQYF
cdr3_length: 21; clone_size: medium-sized; v_call: TRBV2; j_call: TRBJ2-7; d_call: .; cdr3_nt: TGTGCCAGCAGTGAACGGCCCCATACAATCCGGCCCGAGTCCCGGTGGGACGAGCAGTACTTC; cdr3_aa: CASSERPHTIRPESRWDEQYF
cdr3_length: 14; clone_size: .; v_call: TRBV6-1; j_call: TRBJ1-3; d_call: TRBD1; cdr3_nt: TGTGCCAGCAGTTCAGGGGGCTCTGGAAACACCATATATTTT; cdr3_aa: CASSSGGSGNTIYF
cdr3_length: 16; clone_size: many; v_call: TRBV5-1; j_call: TRBJ2-3; d_call: TRBD2; cdr3_nt: TGCGCCAGCAGCTTAGGCGCGGGAGGGCCTTCAGATACGCAGTATTTT; cdr3_aa: CASSLGAGGPSDTQYF
cdr3_length: 13; clone_size: .; v_call: TRBV18; j_call: TRBJ1-1; d_call: .; cdr3_nt: TGTGCCAGCTCAACTGGAATGAACACTGAAGCTTTCTTT; cdr3_aa: CASSTGMNTEAFF
cdr3_length: 15; clone_size: .; v_call: TRBV20-1; j_call: TRBJ1-4; d_call: TRBD1; cdr3_nt: TGCAGTGCTAGAACGACCGGGACAGGGAATGAAAAACTGTTTTTT; cdr3_aa: CSARTTGTGNEKLFF
cdr3_length: 13; clone_size: many; v_call: TRBV30; j_call: TRBJ2-3; d_call: .; cdr3_nt: TGTGCCTGGAAGCACCCGCACACAGATACGCAGTATTTT; cdr3_aa: CAWKHPHTDTQYF
cdr3_length: 15; clone_size: few; v_call: TRBV6-1; j_call: TRBJ2-2; d_call: TRBD2; cdr3_nt: TGTGCCAGCAGGGGAGCGGGAGGGGACACCGGGGAGCTGTTTTTT; cdr3_aa: CASRGAGGDTGELFF
cdr3_length: 16; clone_size: .; v_call: TRBV20-1; j_call: TRBJ2-5; d_call: TRBD2; cdr3_nt: TGCAGTGCTAGAAAAGGGACTAGCGGAAACCAAGAGACCCAGTACTTC; cdr3_aa: CSARKGTSGNQETQYF
cdr3_length: 15; clone_size: many; v_call: TRBV28; j_call: TRBJ2-1; d_call: .; cdr3_nt: TGTGCCAGCAGTTTCTCAGGCGAAGTCAACAATGAGCAGTTCTTC; cdr3_aa: CASSFSGEVNNEQFF
cdr3_length: 15; clone_size: .; v_call: TRBV27; j_call: TRBJ1-1; d_call: .; cdr3_nt: TGTGCCAGCAAACCGGAGGACTATATGAACACTGAAGCTTTCTTT; cdr3_aa: CASKPEDYMNTEAFF
cdr3_length: 16; clone_size: .; v_call: TRBV6-1; j_call: TRBJ2-7; d_call: TRBD1; cdr3_nt: TGTGCCAGCAGTGAACACCGCATATCGACAGGGAACGAGCAGTACTTC; cdr3_aa: CASSEHRISTGNEQYF
cdr3_length: 13; clone_size: medium-sized; v_call: TRBV5-8; j_call: TRBJ2-7; d_call: .; cdr3_nt: TGTGCCAGCAGCTATACTCAGGGCTACGAGCAGTACTTC; cdr3_aa: CASSYTQGYEQYF
cdr3_length: 14; clone_size: .; v_call: TRBV6-1; j_call: TRBJ2-7; d_call: .; cdr3_nt: TGTGCCAGCAGTGAACTTCTTAGTCACTACGAGCAGTACTTC; cdr3_aa: CASSELLSHYEQYF
cdr3_length: 15; clone_size: few; v_call: TRBV6-2/TRBV6-3; j_call: TRBJ2-7; d_call: .; cdr3_nt: TGTGCCAGCAGTACTCGGGCAGACCTTAGGGACGAGCAGTACTTC; cdr3_aa: CASSTRADLRDEQYF
cdr3_length: 15; clone_size: few; v_call: TRBV4-2; j_call: TRBJ1-2; d_call: TRBD1; cdr3_nt: TGTGCCAGCAGCCAAGAAACAGGGGGCGGCCGTGGCTACACCTTC; cdr3_aa: CASSQETGGGRGYTF
cdr3_length: 13; clone_size: few; v_call: TRBV19; j_call: TRBJ1-5; d_call: .; cdr3_nt: TGTGCCAGTAGTGGGGGGGCCAATCAGCCCCAGCATTTT; cdr3_aa: CASSGGANQPQHF
cdr3_length: 14; clone_size: .; v_call: TRBV4-2; j_call: TRBJ1-2; d_call: TRBD1; cdr3_nt: TGTGCCAGCAGCCTCCCCACAGGGGGCTATGGCTACACCTTC; cdr3_aa: CASSLPTGGYGYTF
cdr3_length: 13; clone_size: many; v_call: TRBV28; j_call: TRBJ2-7; d_call: .; cdr3_nt: TGTGCCAGCTGGTCGGGTGCGCCTCCCGAGCAGTACTTC; cdr3_aa: CASWSGAPPEQYF
cdr3_length: 12; clone_size: .; v_call: TRBV30; j_call: TRBJ2-7; d_call: TRBD1; cdr3_nt: TGTGCCTGCCGGGACAGCTCCTACGAGCAGTACTTC; cdr3_aa: CACRDSSYEQYF
cdr3_length: 12; clone_size: few; v_call: TRBV28; j_call: TRBJ1-2; d_call: .; cdr3_nt: TGTGCCAGCTCCCTTAACCGGGCTGGCTACACCTTC; cdr3_aa: CASSLNRAGYTF